Given below is one T cell receptor beta chain in context. This specimen belongs to a study of CD8 T cells in Susac syndrome. With random hexamers, roughly 0.5 to 1 ug RNA was reverse transcribed. TCRdb redid the calling of the immunoSEQ multiplex PCR reads with MiXCR, one entry per CDR3 protein. The sample lists 110,000 or so distinct CDR3 sequences; about 95% were seen once. Deletions cut 1 base from V and 3 bases from J, with 10 bases between. The CDR3 spans 14 residues. Germline assignment: CDR1 SGHTA and CDR2 FQGNSA. The source material was CD4+ T cells from PBMCs. This TCR came from a human donor in good health. V and J are TRBV7-2 and TRBJ2-7; D might be TRBD1 (6 bases). CDR3 coding DNA: TGTGCCAGCAGCTTAGGAGGACAGTTCTACGAGCAGTACTTC. Protein sequence: CASSLGGQFYEQYF.